These 10 T cell receptor beta chains came from one sample sequenced in a study of T cell changes during pregnancy in multiple sclerosis. Method: immunoSEQ multiplex PCR; TCRdb's copy keeps in-frame clones and lacks some. The sample records over 25,000 clones, 90% to 95% being singletons. The specimen comprised CD4+ T cells from peripheral blood mononuclear cells, sampled in the second trimester of pregnancy. The receptor set was obtained from a female donor with multiple sclerosis, enrolled in a pregnancy study.

This clone was observed a single time. The chain links TRBV15 to TRBJ2-1; TRBD2 aligns across 7 bases. This CDR3 contains 14 residues. V was clipped by 7 bases and J by 6 bases; unmatched bases: 9. Germline CDR1 reads LNHNV; CDR2 reads YYDKDF (reference sequence). The CDR3 DNA is TGTGCCACCAACATCGGCGGGAGTAGCAATGAGCAGTTCTTC. Translation: CATNIGGSSNEQFF.

The rearrangement uses TRBV4-2 and TRBJ2-5, with 8 nucleotides matching TRBD2. The V gene end was trimmed by 3 bases and the J gene end by 4 bases; junction bases not matched to a gene: 7. The germline V gene has CDR1 LGHNA and CDR2 YNFKEQ. The CDR3 loop spans 15 amino acids. CDR3 amino acids: CASSQGTSIRETQYF. In DNA, the CDR3 is TGTGCCAGCAGCCAGGGGACTAGTATCCGAGAGACCCAGTACTTC.

This chain's CDR3 is CASGLVLSGLTDTEAFF. Written as DNA, the CDR3 is TGTGCTAGTGGTTTGGTATTATCCGGACTCACGGACACTGAAGCTTTCTTT. The rearrangement links TRBV12-5 to TRBJ1-1; D is unresolved. Trimming shortened V by 0 bases and J by 3 bases, and 17 bases separated the two germline ends. This CDR3 is built from 17 residues. From germline, CDR1 is LGHNT and CDR2 FRNRAP.

The chain joins TRBV7-9 to TRBJ2-7, with TRBD2 as a possible D gene (6 bases). V lost 2 bases to trimming and J lost 5 bases, with 7 bases between them. Germline V gene sequence: CDR1 SEHNR, CDR2 FQNEAQ (reference sequence). The CDR3 length is 12 residues. The CDR3 loop reads CASSLTGDEQYF. DNA of the CDR3: TGTGCCAGCAGCTTAACGGGGGACGAGCAGTACTTC.

The chain is built from TRBV28 and TRBJ2-7; TRBD1 agrees at 7 bases. CDR3 length: 13 amino acids. Trimming took 6 bases from V and 4 from J; bases not matched to a gene: 6. The germline gives CDR1 MDHEN, CDR2 SYDVKM. This chain's CDR3 is CASRATGNYEQYF. The CDR3 DNA reads TGTGCCAGCAGGGCGACAGGGAATTACGAGCAGTACTTC.

This rearrangement joins TRBV11-2 to TRBJ2-7; possible D gene TRBD1, 6 bases. Trimming removed 1 base at V and 2 bases at J, with 9 bases between. Germline CDR1 SGHAT, CDR2 FQNNGV. This CDR3 is 14 amino acids long. The CDR3 DNA follows: TGTGCCAGCAGCTTAGTACAGGGCCCCTACGAGCAGTACTTC. It specifies CASSLVQGPYEQYF.

V is TRBV27 and J is TRBJ1-2, with D tentatively TRBD1 (6 bases). The CDR3 is 14 amino acids. V was trimmed by 4 bases and J by 4 bases, leaving 13 bases between them. CDR1 and CDR2 (germline): MNHEY, SMNVEV (reference sequence). CDR3 in DNA: TGTGCCAGCAGTTCTAGGGGGGGGACCTATGGCTACACCTTC. Its protein is CASSSRGGTYGYTF.

The chain is built from TRBV28 and TRBJ2-7, with 7 bases aligning to TRBD2. There are 14 residues in the CDR3. Unmatched junction bases numbered 6, after V lost 5 bases and J lost 2 bases. Germline CDR1 and CDR2: MDHEN and SYDVKM. The CDR3 protein is CASSLPGGAYEQYF. Written as DNA, the CDR3 is TGTGCCAGCAGTCTTCCGGGGGGTGCCTACGAGCAGTACTTC.

The rearrangement links TRBV6-5 to TRBJ2-5, with 7 bases matching TRBD1. V shed 6 bases, J shed 4 bases, and the junction held 8 bases outside the gene matches. The CDR3 totals 14 residues. Germline V CDR1 and CDR2: MNHEY, SVGAGI. This chain's CDR3 is CASSPTGVGETQYF. The CDR3 coding sequence is TGTGCCAGCAGCCCAACAGGGGTGGGAGAGACCCAGTACTTC.

The chain joins TRBV6-5 to TRBJ1-2; 7 positions match TRBD1. Losses at the gene ends were 2 bases for V and 8 bases for J; bases not matched to a gene: 8. Germline-derived CDR1 and CDR2 are MNHEY and SVGAGI. This CDR3 region has 14 residues. The CDR3 bases are TGTGCCAGCAGTTACCGCTCACGACAGGGCGGCTACACCTTC. This sequence encodes CASSYRSRQGGYTF.